This TCR beta chain was retrieved from a study of cytomegalovirus exposure and HLA in healthy donors. At the level of the study: A data release that came early held roughly 90 million unique TCRs from HLA-typed donors.

The CDR3 contains 10 residues. CDR1 and CDR2 from the germline V gene are MNHEY and SVGAGI. V was cut by 10 bases and J by 1 base, with 2 bases left in between. This clone was counted only a few times. The antigen is unknown. At the time of sampling, donors were nominally healthy, though unrecorded immune exposures were likely. The PCR ran on 60 Vbeta and 13 Jbeta primers. Assay used: immunoSEQ multiplex PCR; TCRdb lists only in-frame clones, some missing. Of 150,000 to 200,000 clones listed, about three quarters were seen once; the top ten hold roughly 6.4%. Findings and caveats of the study: Rare TCR sequences predominated, though certain public TCRs were found in many donors. Researchers reported in a later analysis that a missense DCLRE1C variant was tied to TCR beta V- and J-gene trimming.

The sequence was obtained from a woman between 40 and 55 years old in good health and CMV-seropositive. Sequencing was done on a sample of PBMCs. The chain joins TRBV6-5 to TRBJ1-3; D not certain. The CDR3 spells CATSGNTIYF. CDR3 coding DNA: TGTGCCACGTCTGGAAACACCATATATTTT.